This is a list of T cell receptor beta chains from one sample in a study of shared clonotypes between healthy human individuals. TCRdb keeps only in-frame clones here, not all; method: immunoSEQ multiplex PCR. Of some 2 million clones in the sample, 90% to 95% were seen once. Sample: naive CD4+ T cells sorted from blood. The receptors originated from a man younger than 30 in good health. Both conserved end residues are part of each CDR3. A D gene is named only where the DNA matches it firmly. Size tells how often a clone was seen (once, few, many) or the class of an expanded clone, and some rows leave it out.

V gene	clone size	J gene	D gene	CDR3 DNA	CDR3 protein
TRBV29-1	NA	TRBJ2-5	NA	TGCAGCGTTGAAGGGAGGCTCCAAGAGACCCAGTACTTC	CSVEGRLQETQYF
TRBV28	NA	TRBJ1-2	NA	TGTGCCACCGCCGGGCCTCACGGCTATGGCTACACCTTC	CATAGPHGYGYTF
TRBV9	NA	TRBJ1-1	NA	TGTGCCAGCAGCGTAGTGGGCTCGAACACTGAAGCTTTCTTT	CASSVVGSNTEAFF
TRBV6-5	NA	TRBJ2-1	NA	TGTGCCAGCAGTTACTCGAGGAATTTGAATGAGCAGTTCTTC	CASSYSRNLNEQFF
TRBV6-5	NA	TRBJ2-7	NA	TGTGCCAGCAGTTCCCCTCTCCGCTACGAGCAGTACTTC	CASSSPLRYEQYF
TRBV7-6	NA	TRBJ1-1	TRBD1	TGTGCCAGCAGCTCCGGGACAGGGAACACTGAAGCTTTCTTT	CASSSGTGNTEAFF
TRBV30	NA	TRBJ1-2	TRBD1	TGTGCCTGGAGTTTTTCGAGGACAGGGGTTTATGGCTACACCTTC	CAWSFSRTGVYGYTF
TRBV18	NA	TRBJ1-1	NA	TGTGCCAGCTCACCACGGGAAGAGATGAACACTGAAGCTTTCTTT	CASSPREEMNTEAFF
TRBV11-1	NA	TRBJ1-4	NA	TGTGCCAGCAGTCCTAAGGGTACAACTAATGAAAAACTGTTTTTT	CASSPKGTTNEKLFF
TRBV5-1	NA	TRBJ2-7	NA	TGCGCCAGCAGCGGACAGGGAGGGGTAGCGGGGACCTCCTACGAGCAGTACTTC	CASSGQGGVAGTSYEQYF
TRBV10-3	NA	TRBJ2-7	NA	TGTGCCGCCGGCCGGGACCTTCGGGAGCAGTACTTC	CAAGRDLREQYF
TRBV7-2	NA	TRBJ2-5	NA	TGTGCCAGCAGCTTAGTGGGGACTCCGCTTAAGGAGACCCAGTACTTC	CASSLVGTPLKETQYF
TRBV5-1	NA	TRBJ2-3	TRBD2	TGCGCCAGCAGCTCTAGCGGAGATACGCAGTATTTT	CASSSSGDTQYF
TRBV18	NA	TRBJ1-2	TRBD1	TGTGCCAGCTCACCCGGGACAGGGAACGGCTACACCTTC	CASSPGTGNGYTF
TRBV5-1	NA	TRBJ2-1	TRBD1	TGCGCCAGCAGCCAGGACAGGGGAATCAATGAGCAGTTCTTC	CASSQDRGINEQFF
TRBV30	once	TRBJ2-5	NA	TGTGCCTGGAGTGTATTGACGGGGGCGCAAGAGACCCAGTACTTC	CAWSVLTGAQETQYF
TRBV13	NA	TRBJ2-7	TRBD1	TGTGCCAGCAGCTCCCGAGGGACAGGTGCTTCCTACGAGCAGTACTTC	CASSSRGTGASYEQYF
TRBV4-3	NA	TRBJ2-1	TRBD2	TGCGCCAGCAGTCGGGAGGTCTCCTACAATGAGCAGTTCTTC	CASSREVSYNEQFF
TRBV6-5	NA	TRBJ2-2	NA	TGTGCCAGCAGTTACTCCCCCGTAGCGAACACCGGGGAGCTGTTTTTT	CASSYSPVANTGELFF
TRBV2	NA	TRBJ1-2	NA	TGTGCCAGCAGCGCCCCACTCAGGGTTGGCTACACCTTC	CASSAPLRVGYTF
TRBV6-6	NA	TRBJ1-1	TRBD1	TGTGCCAGCAGTTACCTGACCGGACAGGAGAACACTGAAGCTTTCTTT	CASSYLTGQENTEAFF
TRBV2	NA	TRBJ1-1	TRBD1	TGTGCCAGCACCATCCAGGCGACAGGGGGGAACACTGAAGCTTTCTTT	CASTIQATGGNTEAFF
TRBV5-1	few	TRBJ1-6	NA	TGCGCCAGCAGCTCCATGGAGGGCTCTAATTCACCCCTCCACTTT	CASSSMEGSNSPLHF
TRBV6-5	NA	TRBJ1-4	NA	TGTGCCAGCACCTACGGAGCAGGGTACGAAAAACTGTTTTTT	CASTYGAGYEKLFF
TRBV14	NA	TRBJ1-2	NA	TGTGCCAGCAGCCAAGATCTGGCAGGTGGGGGCTACACCTTC	CASSQDLAGGGYTF
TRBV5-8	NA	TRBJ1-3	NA	TGTGCCAGCAGCTTATCTGATTCCATATATTTT	CASSLSDSIYF
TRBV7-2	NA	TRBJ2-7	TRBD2	TGTGCCAGCAGCTTAGACCCTACTAGCGGGAGGGCCTCCCACGAGCAGTACTTC	CASSLDPTSGRASHEQYF
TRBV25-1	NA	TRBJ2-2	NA	TGTGCCAGCAGGGGGGAGAATTCGAACACCGGGGAGCTGTTTTTT	CASRGENSNTGELFF
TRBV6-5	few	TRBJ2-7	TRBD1	TGTGCCGCGGCAGGGGGAAGGGACGAGCAGTACTTC	CAAAGGRDEQYF
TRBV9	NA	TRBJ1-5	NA	TGTGCCAGCAGCGTAGGAGGCGGGGATCAGCCCCAGCATTTT	CASSVGGGDQPQHF
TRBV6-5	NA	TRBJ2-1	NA	TGTGCCAGCAGTTACGTAGGTGAGCAGTTCTTC	CASSYVGEQFF
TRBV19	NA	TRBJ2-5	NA	TGTGCCAGTAGTATTGAGAGGGGGGAGACCCAGTACTTC	CASSIERGETQYF
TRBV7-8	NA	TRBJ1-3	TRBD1	TGTGCCAGCAGCGCCGGGACAGGGGCTGGAAACACCATATATTTT	CASSAGTGAGNTIYF
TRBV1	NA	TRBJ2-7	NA	TGCACCAGCAGCCCCCTCCTGAGAATTCTTTGCTACGAGCAGTACTTC	CTSSPLLRILCYEQYF
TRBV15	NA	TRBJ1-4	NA	TGTGCCACCAGCACCACGGGGCCCAACTTTGGCGAAAAACTGTTTTTT	CATSTTGPNFGEKLFF
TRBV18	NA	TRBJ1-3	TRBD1	TGTGCCAGCTCAACAGACAGGGTTGGAAACACCATATATTTT	CASSTDRVGNTIYF
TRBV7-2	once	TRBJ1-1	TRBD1	TGTGCCAGCAGCTTACGGCGGACAGGGGAGAGGGTAAACACTGAAGCTTTCTTT	CASSLRRTGERVNTEAFF
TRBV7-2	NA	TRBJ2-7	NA	TGTGCCAGCAGCTTAGCCAGGTCTTACGAGCAGTACTTC	CASSLARSYEQYF
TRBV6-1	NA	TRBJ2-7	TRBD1	TGTGCCAGCAGGGGGGACAGGGGGACCGAGCAGTACTTC	CASRGDRGTEQYF
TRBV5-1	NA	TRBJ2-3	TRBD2	TGCGCCAGCAGCGGGTTAGCGGGGGGGCCGAGAGATACGCAGTATTTT	CASSGLAGGPRDTQYF
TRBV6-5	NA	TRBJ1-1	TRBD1	TGTGCCAGCAGCTACGGACAGGGCACTGAAGCTTTCTTT	CASSYGQGTEAFF
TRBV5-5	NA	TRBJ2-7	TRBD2	TGTGCCAGCAGCTTGGTGCTAGCGGGGGCCCATGAGCAGTACTTC	CASSLVLAGAHEQYF
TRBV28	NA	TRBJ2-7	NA	TGTGCCAGCAGTCTCTACGAGCAGTACTTC	CASSLYEQYF
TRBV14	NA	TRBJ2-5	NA	TGTGCCAGCAGCCAACTGGGAAGAGAGACCCAGTACTTC	CASSQLGRETQYF
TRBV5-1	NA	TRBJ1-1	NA	TGCGCCAGCTACCCCGACCGGAACACTGAAGCTTTCTTT	CASYPDRNTEAFF
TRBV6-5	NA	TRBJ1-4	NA	TGTGCCAGTGGGGAGACAGTGGAAGAAAAACTGTTTTTT	CASGETVEEKLFF
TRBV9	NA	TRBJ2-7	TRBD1	TGTGCCAGCAGCGTGGGACAGTCGAATCCGTCTAGAGAGCAGTACTTC	CASSVGQSNPSREQYF
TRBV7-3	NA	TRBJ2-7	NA	TGTGCCAGCACCGCCACGACGGAACGCTCCTACGAGCAGTACTTC	CASTATTERSYEQYF
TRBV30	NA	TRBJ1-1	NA	TGTGCCTGGACCGCCGGCAGGGCCAACACTGAAGCTTTCTTT	CAWTAGRANTEAFF